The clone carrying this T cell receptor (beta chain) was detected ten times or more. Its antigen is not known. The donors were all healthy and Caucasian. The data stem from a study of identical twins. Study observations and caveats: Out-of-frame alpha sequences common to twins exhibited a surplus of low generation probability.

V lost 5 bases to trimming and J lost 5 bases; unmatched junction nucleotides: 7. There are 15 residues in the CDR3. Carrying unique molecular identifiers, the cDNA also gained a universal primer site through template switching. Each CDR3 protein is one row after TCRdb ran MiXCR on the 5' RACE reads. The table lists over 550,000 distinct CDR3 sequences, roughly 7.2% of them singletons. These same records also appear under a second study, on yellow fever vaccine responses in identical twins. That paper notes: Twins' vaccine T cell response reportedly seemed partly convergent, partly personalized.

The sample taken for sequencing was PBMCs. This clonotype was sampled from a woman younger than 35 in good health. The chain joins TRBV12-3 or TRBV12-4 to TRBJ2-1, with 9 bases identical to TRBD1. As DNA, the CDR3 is TGTGCCAGCAGTCTTACAGGGGGCGCCGACAATGAGCAGTTCTTC. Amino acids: CASSLTGGADNEQFF.